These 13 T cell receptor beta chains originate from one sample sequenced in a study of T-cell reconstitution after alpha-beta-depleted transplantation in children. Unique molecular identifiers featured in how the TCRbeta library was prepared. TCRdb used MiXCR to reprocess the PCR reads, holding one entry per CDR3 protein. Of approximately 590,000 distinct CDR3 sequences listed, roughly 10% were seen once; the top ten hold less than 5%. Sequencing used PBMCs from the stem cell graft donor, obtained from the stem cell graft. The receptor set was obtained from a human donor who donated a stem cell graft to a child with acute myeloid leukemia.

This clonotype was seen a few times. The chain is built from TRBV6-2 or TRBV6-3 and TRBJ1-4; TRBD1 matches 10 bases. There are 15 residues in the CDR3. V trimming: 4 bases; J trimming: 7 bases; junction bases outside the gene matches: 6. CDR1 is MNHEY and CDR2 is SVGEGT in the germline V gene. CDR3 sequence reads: CASSFDRGRREKLFF. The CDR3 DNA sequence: TGTGCCAGCAGTTTCGACAGGGGGCGACGTGAAAAACTGTTTTTT.

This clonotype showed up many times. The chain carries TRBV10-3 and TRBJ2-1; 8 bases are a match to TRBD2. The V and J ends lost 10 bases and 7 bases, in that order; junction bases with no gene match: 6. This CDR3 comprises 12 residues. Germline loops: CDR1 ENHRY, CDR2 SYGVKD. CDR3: CATRGGMNEQFF. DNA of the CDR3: TGTGCCACCCGGGGGGGGATGAATGAGCAGTTCTTC.

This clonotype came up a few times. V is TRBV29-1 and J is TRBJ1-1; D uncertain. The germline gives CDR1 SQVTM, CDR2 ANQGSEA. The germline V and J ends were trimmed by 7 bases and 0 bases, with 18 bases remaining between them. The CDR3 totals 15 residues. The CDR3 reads CSALGPSPMNTEAFF. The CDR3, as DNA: TGCAGCGCCCTAGGACCGTCTCCTATGAACACTGAAGCTTTCTTT.

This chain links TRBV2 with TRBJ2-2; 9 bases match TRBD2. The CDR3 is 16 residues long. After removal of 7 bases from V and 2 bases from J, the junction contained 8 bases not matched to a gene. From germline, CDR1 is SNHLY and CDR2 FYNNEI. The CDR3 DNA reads TGTGCCAGCAAAATAGCGGGAGTACTCAACACCGGGGAGCTGTTTTTT. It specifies CASKIAGVLNTGELFF.

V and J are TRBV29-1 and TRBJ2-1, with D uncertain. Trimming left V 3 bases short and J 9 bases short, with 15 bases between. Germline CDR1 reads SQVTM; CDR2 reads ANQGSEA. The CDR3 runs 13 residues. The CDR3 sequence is CSVDDSLASEQFF. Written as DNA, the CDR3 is TGCAGCGTTGATGACTCCTTGGCCAGTGAGCAGTTCTTC.

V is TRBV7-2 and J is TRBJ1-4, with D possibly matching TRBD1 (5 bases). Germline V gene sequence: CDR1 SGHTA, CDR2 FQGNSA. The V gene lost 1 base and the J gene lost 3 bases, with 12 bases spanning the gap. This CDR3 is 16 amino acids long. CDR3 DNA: TGTGCCAGCAGCTTAGAGTCAGGGCCTTCTAATGAAAAACTGTTTTTT. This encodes CASSLESGPSNEKLFF.

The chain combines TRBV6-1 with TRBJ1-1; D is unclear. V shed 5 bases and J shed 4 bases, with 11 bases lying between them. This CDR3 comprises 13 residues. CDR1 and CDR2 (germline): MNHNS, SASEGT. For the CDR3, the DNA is TGTGCCAGCAGTCTAGATCCGTCCACTGAAGCTTTCTTT. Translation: CASSLDPSTEAFF.

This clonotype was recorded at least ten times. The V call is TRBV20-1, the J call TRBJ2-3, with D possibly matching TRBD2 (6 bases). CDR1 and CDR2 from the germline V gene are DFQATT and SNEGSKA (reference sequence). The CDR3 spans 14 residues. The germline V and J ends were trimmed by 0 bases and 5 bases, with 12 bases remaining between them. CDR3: CSARDTLAQDTQYF. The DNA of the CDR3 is TGCAGTGCTAGAGATACGCTAGCGCAAGATACGCAGTATTTT.

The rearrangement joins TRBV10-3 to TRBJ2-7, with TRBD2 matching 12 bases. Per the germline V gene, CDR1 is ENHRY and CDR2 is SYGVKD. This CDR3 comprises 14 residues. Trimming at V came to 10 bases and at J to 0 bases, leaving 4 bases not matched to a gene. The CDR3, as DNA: TGTGCCACCGGACTAGCGGGGAACTCCTACGAGCAGTACTTC. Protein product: CATGLAGNSYEQYF.

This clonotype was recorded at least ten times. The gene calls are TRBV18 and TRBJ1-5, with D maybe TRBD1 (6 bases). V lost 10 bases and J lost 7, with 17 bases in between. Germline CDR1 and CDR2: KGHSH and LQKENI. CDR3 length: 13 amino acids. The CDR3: CATTESRGQPQHF. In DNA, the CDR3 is TGTGCCACCACCGAGTCGAGGGGGCAGCCCCAGCATTTT. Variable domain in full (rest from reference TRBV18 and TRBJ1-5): NAGVMQNPRHLVRRRGQEARLRCSPMKGHSHVYWYRQLPEEGLKFMVYLQKENIIDESGMPKERFSAEFPKEGPSILRIQQVVRGDSAAYFCATTESRGQPQHFGDGTRLSIL.

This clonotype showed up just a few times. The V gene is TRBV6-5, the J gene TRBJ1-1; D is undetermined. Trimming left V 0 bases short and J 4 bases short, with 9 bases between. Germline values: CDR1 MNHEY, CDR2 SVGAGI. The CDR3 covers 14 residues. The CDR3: CASSYSLAGTEAFF. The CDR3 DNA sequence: TGTGCCAGCAGTTACTCGTTGGCCGGCACTGAAGCTTTCTTT.

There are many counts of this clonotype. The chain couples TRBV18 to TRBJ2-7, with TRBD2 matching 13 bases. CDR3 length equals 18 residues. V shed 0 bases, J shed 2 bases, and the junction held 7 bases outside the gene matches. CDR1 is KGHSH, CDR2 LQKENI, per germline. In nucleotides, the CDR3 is TGTGCCAGCTCACCACCCCTGGCGGGACTAGCGGGAACCTACGAGCAGTACTTC. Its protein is CASSPPLAGLAGTYEQYF.

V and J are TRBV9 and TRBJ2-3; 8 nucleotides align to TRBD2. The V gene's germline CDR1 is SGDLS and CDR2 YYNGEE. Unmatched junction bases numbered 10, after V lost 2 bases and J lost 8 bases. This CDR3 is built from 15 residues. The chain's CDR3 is CASSVSGAGGGTQYF. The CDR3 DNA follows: TGTGCCAGCAGCGTCTCTGGGGCGGGAGGTGGTACGCAGTATTTT.